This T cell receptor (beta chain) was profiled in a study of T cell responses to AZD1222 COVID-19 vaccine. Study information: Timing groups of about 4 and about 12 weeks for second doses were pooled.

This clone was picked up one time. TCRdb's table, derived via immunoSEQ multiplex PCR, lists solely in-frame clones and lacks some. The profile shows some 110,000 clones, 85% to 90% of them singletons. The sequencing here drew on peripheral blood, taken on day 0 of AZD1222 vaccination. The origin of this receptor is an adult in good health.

The DNA for the CDR3 is TGTGCCTGGAGTGTAACCCCACCTGGCGGGAGCGCAGATACGCAGTATTTT. This codes for CAWSVTPPGGSADTQYF. The V call is TRBV30, the J call TRBJ2-3; 7 nucleotides agree with TRBD2. Germline V gives CDR1 GTSNPN, CDR2 SVGIG (reference sequence). J was trimmed by 4 bases and V by 0 bases; bases with no gene match: 13. There are 17 residues in the CDR3.